This T cell receptor (beta chain) was sequenced in a study of T cells in Graves' hyperthyroidism and ophthalmopathy. The study, taken as a whole, reports: In the blood, most expanded thyroid clonotypes above 0.001 appeared as well.

The germline V and J ends were trimmed by 0 bases and 11 bases, with 11 bases remaining between them. Germline assignment: CDR1 LGHDT and CDR2 YNNKEL (reference sequence). This CDR3 is built from 13 residues. Cells are PBMCs isolated from roughly 10 ml of fresh blood. Amplification targeted TCR beta CDR3 regions from RNA transcripts. The primer set for the first-round RT-PCR of the TCR CDR3 was HTBI. TCRdb independently ran MiXCR on the multiplex PCR reads; one entry per CDR3 protein. The table lists over 350,000 distinct CDR3 sequences, roughly 18% of them singletons. This clonotype was observed many times. Its antigen is currently unknown.

This chain uses TRBV3-1 with TRBJ1-3; D is unresolved. Sequencing was performed on blood. This TCR was recovered from a man aged 18 to 29 with Graves' ophthalmopathy. The CDR3 spells CASSQDVRRPIYF. CDR3 bases: TGTGCCAGCAGCCAAGATGTCCGGCGGCCCATATATTTT.